These 10 T cell receptor beta chains share one sample of origin, sequenced in a study of blood T cell repertoires in COVID-19. The data were produced by immunoSEQ multiplex PCR, yet TCRdb's version contains in-frame clones alone and is incomplete. The sample carries fewer than 250,000 clones, roughly 82% recorded once. Specimen: peripheral blood. The receptors here all came from a woman in her sixties or seventies with COVID-19, enrolled during active disease.

The chain joins TRBV27 to TRBJ1-4; 8 bases line up with TRBD1. CDR1 is MNHEY, CDR2 SMNVEV, per germline (reference sequence). CDR3 size: 19 residues. The V and J ends lost 5 bases and 7 bases, in that order; junction bases with no gene match: 21. CDR3 in DNA: TGTGCCAGCAGTCCACGGACAGGGTTCGCCCTTGGGGGTGCTGAAAAACTGTTTTTT. Encoded protein: CASSPRTGFALGGAEKLFF.

V usage is TRBV7-2 and J usage is TRBJ1-5; 8 nucleotides align to TRBD1. Looked up from germline, CDR1 is SGHTA and CDR2 is FQGNSA. V was pared by 5 bases and J by 2 bases, with 2 bases of the junction left unmatched. The CDR3 is 14 amino acids. CDR3 sequence: CASSQTGGNQPQHF. DNA for the CDR3: TGTGCCAGCAGCCAGACAGGGGGCAATCAGCCCCAGCATTTT. Combining the CDR3 with reference TRBV7-2 and TRBJ1-5 gives the whole variable domain GAGVSQSPSNKVTEKGKDVELRCDPISGHTALYWYRQSLGQGLEFLIYFQGNSAPDKSGLPSDRFSAERTGGSVSTLTIQRTQQEDSAVYLCASSQTGGNQPQHFGDGTRLSIL.

The V gene is TRBV30, the J gene TRBJ2-1, with 7 bases identical to TRBD1. V was pared by 0 bases and J by 1 base, with 12 bases of the junction left unmatched. Germline loops: CDR1 GTSNPN, CDR2 SVGIG (reference sequence). The CDR3 contains 18 residues. The CDR3 coding sequence is TGTGCCTGGAGTGTACGTGTCTGGGGGACAGAGTCCTACAATGAGCAGTTCTTC. This sequence encodes CAWSVRVWGTESYNEQFF. Using reference TRBV30 and TRBJ2-1 for the parts outside the CDR3, the full variable domain is SQTIHQWPATLVQPVGSPLSLECTVEGTSNPNLYWYRQAAGRGLQLLFYSVGIGQISSEVPQNLSASRPQDRQFILSSKKLLLSDSGFYLCAWSVRVWGTESYNEQFFGPGTRLTVL.

The J gene is TRBJ1-2, the V gene TRBV4-3, with D uncertain. The germline V gene has CDR1 LGHNA and CDR2 YSLEER. The CDR3 has 15 residues. The ends were cut back, 4 bases at V and 4 bases at J, with 16 bases in the middle. As DNA, the CDR3 is TGCGCCAGCAGCCGCCTAGCGGGAGGAACCTATGGCTACACCTTC. Protein: CASSRLAGGTYGYTF.

The chain combines TRBV5-6 with TRBJ2-2; D uncertain. There are 16 residues in the CDR3. Germline V CDR1 and CDR2: SGHDT, YYEEEE. V was pared by 3 bases and J by 2 bases, with 14 bases between. This CDR3 reads CASSSPSTPNTGELFF. The CDR3 coding sequence is TGTGCCAGCAGCTCCCCTTCTACCCCAAACACCGGGGAGCTGTTTTTT.

This clone turned up a few times. This chain uses TRBV28 with TRBJ1-3, with D possibly being TRBD1 (5 bases). CDR1 and CDR2 (germline): MDHEN, SYDVKM. CDR3 length: 19 amino acids. Trimming took off 7 bases at V and 2 bases at J, with 27 bases between the two ends. For the CDR3, the DNA is TGTGCCAGCACCTCCCTTATCCGTCCGGACACCGTCACTGGAAACACCATATATTTT. This encodes CASTSLIRPDTVTGNTIYF. The whole variable domain, remainder taken from reference TRBV28 and TRBJ1-3, is DVKVTQSSRYLVKRTGEKVFLECVQDMDHENMFWYRQDPGLGLRLIYFSYDVKMKEKGDIPEGYSVSREKKERFSLILESASTNQTSMYLCASTSLIRPDTVTGNTIYFGEGSWLTVV.

The chain recombines TRBV4-1 with TRBJ1-2; D might be TRBD1 (5 bases). The CDR3 runs to 13 residues. Trimming took off 6 bases at V and 2 bases at J, with 10 bases between the two ends. Germline V CDR1 and CDR2: MGHRA, YSYEKL. The CDR3 DNA follows: TGCGCCAGCAGTCCCGGGGGGAACTATGGCTACACCTTC. It translates to CASSPGGNYGYTF.

The chain has TRBV11-2 and TRBJ1-2; TRBD1 aligns across 9 bases. The V gene's germline CDR1 is SGHAT and CDR2 FQNNGV. With V trimmed by 5 bases and J by 0 bases, 7 bases remained unmatched. The CDR3 is made up of 16 amino acids. CDR3 loop: CASSPGTGPSNYGYTF. In nucleotides, the CDR3 is TGTGCCAGCAGCCCAGGGACAGGGCCTTCTAACTATGGCTACACCTTC. Combining the CDR3 with reference TRBV11-2 and TRBJ1-2 gives the whole variable domain EAGVAQSPRYKIIEKRQSVAFWCNPISGHATLYWYQQILGQGPKLLIQFQNNGVVDDSQLPKDRFSAERLKGVDSTLKIQPAKLEDSAVYLCASSPGTGPSNYGYTFGSGTRLTVV.

The V and J genes are TRBV19 and TRBJ1-1, with TRBD1 as a possible D gene (5 bases). V gave up 2 bases and J gave up 11 bases, with 12 bases separating them. The CDR3 runs 12 residues. The germline CDR1 and CDR2 sequences are LNHDA and SQIVND (reference sequence). The CDR3 DNA sequence: TGTGCCAGTAGTATAATCCAAGGGGCGGCTTTCTTT. Protein sequence: CASSIIQGAAFF.

The rearrangement joins TRBV18 to TRBJ1-3, with 9 bases matching TRBD1. Trimming cost V 0 bases and J 1 base; bases outside gene matches: 4. The germline gives CDR1 KGHSH, CDR2 LQKENI. The CDR3 length is 17 residues. CDR3 DNA sequence: TGTGCCAGCTCACCACCGGCGGACAGGGGATCTGGAAACACCATATATTTT. Protein product: CASSPPADRGSGNTIYF.